This paragraph covers one T cell receptor beta chain sequence. Its target is not known. V lost 0 bases and J lost 6; bases outside the gene matches: 2. This CDR3 has 13 amino acids. Germline CDR1 SGHRS, CDR2 YFSETQ. The data derive from a study of siplizumab effects on memory and regulatory T cells. The protocol was immunoSEQ multiplex PCR, while the TCRdb copy is restricted to in-frame clones and leaves out a portion. The sample has just over 40,000 clones; roughly 90% are singletons. Regarding the study as a whole: Tracing alloreactive clones into unstimulated subsets worked for only a minor fraction of them. A major contribution to the alloresponse seemed to be made by naive T cells, which seemed more diverse than memory cells. No functional test confirmed suppression by proliferating siplizumab-culture Tregs.

This rearrangement joins TRBV5-1 to TRBJ2-7; 8 nucleotides agree with TRBD2. This sequence originates from a human donor in good health. The sequencing sample was made of naive CD4+ T cells sorted from blood. The CDR3 DNA sequence: TGCGCCAGCAGCTTGGCCCGGGAGGGCGAGCAGTACTTC. It is translated as CASSLAREGEQYF.